One sample yielded the 10 T cell receptor beta chains listed below, sequenced in a study of neurological immune-mediated disorders. In TCRdb, the 5' RACE reads were re-called with MiXCR into one record per CDR3 protein. This table holds just under 60,000 distinct CDR3 sequences, around 3.5% found once. The sequenced sample was PBMCs. The source is a woman aged 25 to 39 with multiple sclerosis.

This clonotype was detected many times. This sequence joins TRBV12-3 or TRBV12-4 and TRBJ1-4; D is undetermined. V was clipped by 8 bases and J by 6 bases, with 10 bases between them. The CDR3 totals 12 residues. CDR3 region: CASSEGHEKLFF. The CDR3 bases are TGTGCCAGCTCAGAGGGTCATGAAAAACTGTTTTTT.

This clonotype has ten or more counts. This rearrangement joins TRBV5-1 to TRBJ2-1, with TRBD1 matching over 8 bases. Germline V gene data show CDR1 as SGHRS and CDR2 as YFSETQ. The length of the CDR3 is 14 residues. With 0 bases clipped from V and 9 bases from J, the junction kept 5 bases outside the gene matches. The CDR3, as DNA: TGCGCCAGCAGCTTGGCCCAGGGGGCATCTGAGCAGTTCTTC. This codes for CASSLAQGASEQFF. Full variable domain (missing parts from reference TRBV5-1 and TRBJ2-1): KAGVTQTPRYLIKTRGQQVTLSCSPISGHRSVSWYQQTPGQGLQFLFEYFSETQRNKGNFPGRFSGRQFSNSRSEMNVSTLELGDSALYLCASSLAQGASEQFFGPGTRLTVL.

This clonotype was seen many times. The chain recombines TRBV5-1 with TRBJ2-1; no firm D call. The V end was cut by 0 bases, the J end by 9 bases, with 4 bases between. The V gene's germline CDR1 is SGHRS and CDR2 YFSETQ. The CDR3 is made up of 11 amino acids. The CDR3 DNA is TGCGCCAGCAGCTTGGAGATTGAGCAGTTCTTC. Protein sequence: CASSLEIEQFF.

This clonotype was recorded at least ten times. This sequence joins TRBV20-1 and TRBJ1-4, with unresolved D. Per the germline V gene, CDR1 is DFQATT and CDR2 is SNEGSKA (reference sequence). This CDR3 spans 11 amino acids. The V gene lost 5 bases and the J gene lost 5 bases, with 6 bases spanning the gap. The chain's CDR3 is CSAWFNEKLFF. CDR3 bases: TGCAGTGCTTGGTTCAATGAAAAACTGTTTTTT.

The genes are TRBV7-2 and TRBJ2-5; 7 bases match TRBD2. J was trimmed by 6 bases and V by 2 bases; bases with no gene match: 21. Germline V gives CDR1 SGHTA, CDR2 FQGNSA. The CDR3 length is 19 residues. CDR3 DNA sequence: TGTGCCAGCAGCTTACTAGCTCCTACCCTAATGGGGGGGAGAAAGACCCAGTACTTC. This gives the protein CASSLLAPTLMGGRKTQYF.

This clonotype has at least ten counts. This rearrangement joins TRBV20-1 to TRBJ1-3, with 7 nucleotides matching TRBD1. The CDR3 runs to 13 residues. Losses at the gene ends were 4 bases for V and 4 bases for J; bases not matched to a gene: 4. CDR1 DFQATT and CDR2 SNEGSKA come from the germline V gene (reference sequence). CDR3 DNA: TGCAGTGCTAAGAGGGACAGAGGAAACACCATATATTTT. It is translated as CSAKRDRGNTIYF.

This clonotype was recorded at least ten times. The rearrangement links TRBV5-1 to TRBJ1-1, with no clear D. CDR3 length: 13 residues. With 5 bases removed from V and 1 base from J, the gap between germline ends came to 9 bases. Germline V lookup: CDR1 SGHRS, CDR2 YFSETQ. The DNA for the CDR3 is TGCGCCAGCAGAGCGGACTCGAACACTGAAGCTTTCTTT. It specifies CASRADSNTEAFF. The full variable domain, with the rest looked up from reference TRBV5-1 and TRBJ1-1, is KAGVTQTPRYLIKTRGQQVTLSCSPISGHRSVSWYQQTPGQGLQFLFEYFSETQRNKGNFPGRFSGRQFSNSRSEMNVSTLELGDSALYLCASRADSNTEAFFGQGTRLTVV.

This clonotype was counted many times. V is TRBV5-1 and J is TRBJ2-2; maybe TRBD1 (6 bases). V was cut by 3 bases and J by 4 bases, with 13 bases left in between. The germline gives CDR1 SGHRS, CDR2 YFSETQ. The CDR3 runs to 15 residues. The DNA of the CDR3 is TGCGCCAGCAGCTATAACAGGGAGCGCACCGGGGAGCTGTTTTTT. It codes for CASSYNRERTGELFF.

This clonotype was counted ten times or more. V usage is TRBV4-1 and J usage is TRBJ2-7, with 7 positions matching TRBD1. The CDR3 is 16 amino acids. Trimming removed 0 bases from V and 4 bases from J; junction bases left unmatched: 9. The germline CDR1 and CDR2 sequences are MGHRA and YSYEKL. DNA for the CDR3: TGCGCCAGCAGCCAAGAGTTCCAGGGGGTCAGGTACGAGCAGTACTTC. Protein: CASSQEFQGVRYEQYF.

In its sample, this clonotype was seen many times. A read error may produce the germline difference seen at one junction end. The chain uses TRBV6-6 and TRBJ1-2; weak D call: TRBD1 (6 bases). CDR1 MNHNY and CDR2 SVGAGI come from the germline V gene (reference sequence). This CDR3 comprises 11 residues. The CDR3 coding sequence is TGTGCCAGTACAGGGAACTATGGCCACACCTTC. It codes for CASTGNYGHTF.